This T cell receptor beta chain was recovered during a study of blood T cell repertoires in COVID-19. Across the study: The origin of the acute and convalescent COVID-19 samples was the United States, Italy and Spain. PBMCs, B-cell-depleted T cells, or T cells were the source of the cDNA or gDNA that made up the material.

In the authors' workflow: Cell counts per sample came from amplifying reference gene primers. The repertoire was sequenced with immunoSEQ multiplex PCR; TCRdb's copy has only in-frame clones and lacks some. V and J calls plus clone size are reproduced from that table; the DNA served to infer D and trimming. The top ten hold about 20% of the sample, which has 210,000 or so clones, less than 90% seen once. The TCR was taken from a human donor in a cohort sampled during active COVID-19. Sequencing input: peripheral blood.

CDR3: CASNPGQGYEQYF. Written as DNA, the CDR3 is TGTGCCAGCAATCCGGGACAGGGTTACGAGCAGTACTTC. The rearrangement links TRBV2 to TRBJ2-7, with 9 positions matching TRBD1. The CDR3 totals 13 residues. Germline V gene lookup returns CDR1 SNHLY and CDR2 FYNNEI. With 7 bases clipped from V and 4 bases from J, the junction kept 5 bases outside the gene matches.